This TCR beta chain was documented in a study of esophageal squamous cell carcinoma tumors (dated by TCRdb to the early 2020s). In terms of the full investigation: Immuno relation high and low groups were defined by principal component analysis with K-means clustering applied to immunohistochemical T-cell and checkpoint marker values. TCR sequencing covered 10 patients: five randomly selected high immuno relation cases and five background-matched low immuno relation cases. Across the 9 to 10 cases, 1.5 million to 2 million TCRalpha and some 1.3 million TCRbeta total reads were obtained, of which approximately 32,000 and 35,000 were unique. The purpose of the study was to evaluate TCR repertoire diversity and shared TCR repertoires of T cells in the tumor environment of esophageal squamous cell carcinoma. The wider cohort comprised 53 surgically treated esophageal squamous cell carcinoma patients in Japan, with around 21 high and around 30 low immuno relation cases.

To note about this clonotype: This receptor's antigen is unknown. An end of the junction does not agree with germline; a read error may underlie this.

The investigation overall reported the following: TCRalpha and TCRbeta chains were sequenced separately, so chain pairing and recognized antigens remained unknown. The high and low immuno relation groups did not differ in total TCR repertoire counts, but the high immuno relation group had more significant repertoire counts. Only a few cases were included in the TCR repertoire analysis, and no investigation at the CDR3 clonotype level was performed. In about 30% of the 10 cases, a single TCRalpha VJ recombination dominated, and TCRalpha diversity seemed to be reduced. Given the large variation in the TCRalphabeta repertoire, shared V|J recombination candidates may have been selected by chance. About 28 TRAV|TRAJ and 23 TRBV|TRBJ combinations appeared shared among high immuno relation cases, including TRAV13-1|TRAJ22 and TRBV7-9|TRBJ2-7.

The method was 5' RACE. The PCR step used KAPA HiFi along with constant-region primers for TCRalpha or TCRbeta and a P20EA primer, and a nested second PCR with CA2 or CB2 followed. TCR genes were amplified by unbiased adaptor ligation RT-PCR, with reverse transcription by Superscript III and a polyT18-containing BSL-18E primer. After second-strand synthesis and blunting, the P10EA/P20EA adaptor was ligated to the cDNA 5' end, followed by NotI digestion. The first and second PCRs ran roughly 18 cycles of 98°C for 20 s, 65°C for 30 s and 72°C for 1 min. Amplicons were indexed with the Nextera XT Index kit v2 Set A, pooled equimolarly and quantified on a Qubit 2.0 Fluorometer. Sequencing used the Illumina MiSeq platform with 2x300 bp paired-end reads. Per the original workflow: V and J genes were assigned to reads on the basis of highest identity to IMGT reference sequences using Repertoire Genesis software ver.1.0. CDR3 was defined from Cys104 to Phe118 plus Gly119 and translated, and unique sequence reads were defined by distinct V, J and CDR3 amino acids. Shared V|J combinations were selected as significant in both a Fisher's exact test in edgeR and a Mann Whitney U test. Repertoire dissimilarity index was computed with the R rdi package after removing singletons and bootstrapping 500 repertoire combinations. TCRdb handled the public reads itself, with Q25 trimming in fastp and clone calling in MiXCR, and kept productive beta chains. CDR3 protein sequences are deduplicated, and each keeps its most common genes and DNA. TCRdb, rather than the study authors, made the V and J calls. This sample comprises around 5,000 distinct CDR3 sequences, 20% to 25% of them detected only once. The ten most abundant clones make up 30% to 40% of the sample.

Anyone who had received neoadjuvant chemotherapy or who was missing clinical information was not enrolled. The TCR-sequenced cases shown were male and had subtotal esophagectomy with 2- or 3-field lymphadenectomy. A Qiagen AllPrep kit was used to extract RNA from bulk tumor tissue sections, and T cells were not sorted. Small sections of surgically resected tumor tissue were kept in RNAlater reagent at -80 degrees C until RNA was extracted. The germline V gene sets CDR1 to SGHRS and CDR2 to YFSETQ. The CDR3 numbers 17 residues from cysteine through phenylalanine. Only CDR3 DNA is held: 51 bases, read in frame from base 1.

Sequencing used tumor tissue. This TCR was recovered from a man between 45 and 79 years old with esophageal squamous cell carcinoma. This chain joins TRBV5-1 to TRBJ2-2, with 10 middle bases fitting TRBD2. The CDR3 in this case is CTSSLREREGLTGELFF. The sequence in DNA is TGCACCAGCAGCCTCCGAGAGCGGGAGGGCCTAACCGGGGAGCTGTTTTTT.